Following are 30 T cell receptor beta chains from one sample sequenced in a study of vaccination and CD4 T cells after COVID-19. CD4+ T cells that had been cultured provided DNA sequenced with the Oncomine TCR Beta short-read assay. TCRdb used MiXCR to reprocess the PCR reads, holding one entry per CDR3 protein. The sample has about 21,000 distinct CDR3 sequences; 55% to 65% are singletons. The antigens these receptors bind are not known. Treatment of the sample: approximately 9-day PBMC culture with coronavirus spike peptide pools or control peptides (ViraFEST assay). Here the sequenced sample was CD4+ T cells from blood, cultured in vitro, taken before SARS-CoV-2 vaccination. Receptor source: a human donor who received a COVID-19 vaccine.

The chain joins TRBV10-1 to TRBJ2-4, with D unclear. V was shortened by 5 bases and J by 1 base, with 9 bases between the two germline ends. CDR3 length: 14 amino acids. CDR1 and CDR2 from the germline V gene are WNHNN and SYGVQD (reference sequence). The CDR3 region has the DNA TGCGCCAGCAGTATTGGGGATGCCAAAAACATTCAGTACTTC. Translated, it gives CASSIGDAKNIQYF.

This sequence joins TRBV18 and TRBJ1-5; no clear D gene. CDR1 and CDR2 from the germline V gene are KGHSH and LQKENI. Between the trimmed V and J ends, which lost 3 bases and 0 bases, there was a span of 9 bases. The CDR3 is made up of 15 amino acids. CDR3 protein: CASSPESHSNQPQHF. The CDR3 DNA reads TGTGCCAGCTCACCCGAATCCCATAGCAATCAGCCCCAGCATTTT.

In this sample, this clonotype turned up a few times. The CDR3 DNA sequence: TGTGCCAGCAGTGAAGCGGGAGGTCGGAATTCACCCCTCCACTTT. Translated: CASSEAGGRNSPLHF. The rearrangement joins TRBV6-1 to TRBJ1-6; D gene uncertain. The V gene lost 0 bases and the J gene lost 7 bases, with 10 bases spanning the gap. The CDR3 spans 15 residues. Germline CDR1 and CDR2: MNHNS and SASEGT.

The genes are TRBV6-1 and TRBJ2-5; TRBD1 aligns across 8 bases. Germline CDR1 MNHNS, CDR2 SASEGT. The CDR3 length is 15 residues. V gave up 7 bases and J gave up 5 bases; unmatched junction bases: 12. DNA of the CDR3: TGTGCCAGCACGTATGGACAGGGAGAGAGGGAGACCCAGTACTTC. Translating gives CASTYGQGERETQYF.

By its share, this clonotype is medium-sized (0.01 to 0.1%). This chain connects TRBV20-1 to TRBJ2-2; 8 bases are a match to TRBD2. Germline CDR1 DFQATT, CDR2 SNEGSKA (reference sequence). There are 15 residues in the CDR3. The V segment lost 5 bases and the J segment 5 bases; nucleotides outside the gene matches: 10. The CDR3 spells CSARGRTSRTGELFF. The CDR3 region has the DNA TGCAGTGCTCGAGGTAGGACTAGCCGGACCGGGGAGCTGTTTTTT.

The chain joins TRBV30 to TRBJ1-1; no clear D. Germline loops: CDR1 GTSNPN, CDR2 SVGIG (reference sequence). This CDR3 contains 11 residues. The V and J ends lost 1 base and 6 bases respectively, with 6 bases between them. The CDR3 DNA reads as TGTGCCTGGAGTGGGAGGGCTGAAGCTTTCTTT. Translation gives CAWSGRAEAFF.

V and J are TRBV7-9 and TRBJ1-2; a possible D gene is TRBD1 (5 bases). Trimming left V 5 bases short and J 4 bases short, with 14 bases between. The CDR3 consists of 14 residues. Germline lookup yields CDR1 SEHNR and CDR2 FQNEAQ (reference sequence). CDR3 DNA: TGTGCCAGCAGCCCCCCCGGGAGGGGCTATGGCTACACCTTC. This gives the protein CASSPPGRGYGYTF.

The rearrangement links TRBV7-3 to TRBJ1-1, with 9 bases lining up with TRBD1. This CDR3 is built from 14 residues. Germline CDR1 SGHTA, CDR2 FQGTGA. After removal of 5 bases from V and 1 base from J, the junction contained 2 bases not matched to a gene. The CDR3 bases are TGTGCCAGCAGCCTGGACAGGGGGAACACTGAAGCTTTCTTT. Translated: CASSLDRGNTEAFF.

This clonotype came up a few times. The V and J genes are TRBV19 and TRBJ1-5, with D tentatively TRBD1 (6 bases). Trimming removed 1 base at V and 1 base at J, with 8 bases between. Germline-derived CDR1 and CDR2 are LNHDA and SQIVND (reference sequence). This CDR3 contains 15 residues. For the CDR3, the DNA is TGTGCCAGTAGTATAGGGGGGCGAAGCAATCAGCCCCAGCATTTT. It codes for CASSIGGRSNQPQHF.

This clonotype has just a few counts. This chain links TRBV7-9 with TRBJ2-2; 8 bases match TRBD2. Germline V lookup: CDR1 SEHNR, CDR2 FQNEAQ (reference sequence). The trim removed 7 bases at V and 4 bases at J, leaving 14 bases unmatched. This CDR3 is 17 amino acids long. The CDR3 DNA reads as TGTGCCAGCACCGACGCCACTAGCGGAGCTTTCACCGGGGAGCTGTTTTTT. Protein product: CASTDATSGAFTGELFF.

The V gene is TRBV6-4, the J gene TRBJ1-2; D gene unclear. V was pared by 4 bases and J by 5 bases, with 14 bases between. The CDR3 is 14 amino acids. Germline V CDR1 and CDR2: MRHNA, SNTAGT. The CDR3 bases are TGTGCCAGCAGTGCTGTGGACGGTCGATATGGCTACACCTTC. It is translated as CASSAVDGRYGYTF.

V usage is TRBV10-3 and J usage is TRBJ2-7, with D hard to call. Per the germline V gene, CDR1 is ENHRY and CDR2 is SYGVKD. The CDR3 runs to 14 residues. Trimming removed 6 bases at V and 6 bases at J, with 18 bases between. The CDR3 here is CAIRAVLVRPEQYF. In nucleotides, the CDR3 is TGTGCCATCAGAGCAGTCCTCGTTCGTCCCGAGCAGTACTTC.

V is TRBV10-3 and J is TRBJ2-5, with D perhaps matching TRBD1 (6 bases). Per germline, CDR1 ENHRY and CDR2 SYGVKD. This CDR3 is built from 16 residues. The ends were cut back, 1 base at V and 5 bases at J, with 17 bases in the middle. In nucleotides, the CDR3 is TGTGCCATCAGTGAGTTCGCCCCGACAGGTCCGGAGACCCAGTACTTC. It encodes CAISEFAPTGPETQYF.

The genes are TRBV11-1 and TRBJ2-5; the D gene is possibly TRBD2 (6 bases). Trimming cost V 4 bases and J 3 bases, with 12 bases left between them. Germline V lookup: CDR1 SGHAT, CDR2 FQDESV (reference sequence). This CDR3 spans 14 amino acids. The chain's CDR3 is CASSSRLGEETQYF. The CDR3 DNA reads as TGTGCCAGCAGCTCCCGACTAGGAGAAGAGACCCAGTACTTC. Full variable domain (rest looked up from reference TRBV11-1 and TRBJ2-5): EAEVAQSPRYKITEKSQAVAFWCDPISGHATLYWYRQILGQGPELLVQFQDESVVDDSQLPKDRFSAERLKGVDSTLKIQPAELGDSAMYLCASSSRLGEETQYFGPGTRLLVL.

The chain employs TRBV11-2 and TRBJ1-1, with TRBD1 as a possible D gene (5 bases). Germline V lookup: CDR1 SGHAT, CDR2 FQNNGV. The CDR3 contains 15 residues. The ends were cut back, 4 bases at V and 0 bases at J, with 12 bases in the middle. CDR3 in DNA: TGTGCCAGCAGCTCCCCCCGGACATTGAACACTGAAGCTTTCTTT. Its protein product is CASSSPRTLNTEAFF.

This clonotype came up a few times. This chain uses TRBV20-1 with TRBJ2-3, with TRBD2 as a possible D gene (6 bases). V lost 3 bases, J lost 3 bases, and 13 bases lay in between. Germline-derived CDR1 and CDR2 are DFQATT and SNEGSKA (reference sequence). The CDR3 sequence is 14 residues long. The CDR3 nucleotides read TGCAGTGCTAGTTCGGGGGACGGGACAGATACGCAGTATTTT. This codes for CSASSGDGTDTQYF.

This clonotype was observed once. V usage is TRBV20-1 and J usage is TRBJ2-7; D may be TRBD1 or TRBD2 (5 bases each). Between the trimmed V and J ends, which lost 3 bases and 6 bases, there was a span of 15 bases. CDR3 length equals 13 residues. Germline assignment: CDR1 DFQATT and CDR2 SNEGSKA (reference sequence). In DNA form, the CDR3 reads TGCAGTGCTAGTCCCCCGGGGCCAGCCGAGCAGTACTTC. Residues: CSASPPGPAEQYF.

The V and J genes are TRBV6-1 and TRBJ1-5; D possibly corresponds to TRBD1 (5 bases). The germline V gene encodes CDR1 MNHNS and CDR2 SASEGT. The V gene lost 6 bases and the J gene lost 2 bases, with 8 bases spanning the gap. This CDR3 spans 13 amino acids. The CDR3 here is CASRTRGNQPQHF. The CDR3 region has the DNA TGTGCCAGCAGGACCAGGGGCAATCAGCCCCAGCATTTT.

The chain joins TRBV14 to TRBJ2-2, with D hard to call. Germline CDR1 reads SGHDN; CDR2 reads FVKESK. Trimming cost V 1 base and J 7 bases, with 4 bases left between them. The CDR3 is made up of 12 amino acids. This CDR3 reads CASSQGVGELFF. The CDR3 coding sequence is TGTGCCAGCAGCCAAGGGGTCGGGGAGCTGTTTTTT.

The CDR3 loop is CASSPGIDTQYF. For the CDR3, the DNA is TGTGCCAGCAGCCCAGGGATAGATACGCAGTATTTT. V gene TRBV7-9 combines with J gene TRBJ2-3, with a weak D call TRBD1 (5 bases). V was pared by 5 bases and J by 5 bases, with 8 bases between. Germline V gene sequence: CDR1 SEHNR, CDR2 FQNEAQ (reference sequence). The CDR3 length is 12 residues.

This rearrangement joins TRBV20-1 to TRBJ2-7; 9 positions match TRBD2. This CDR3 has 15 amino acids. V dropped 3 bases and J dropped 3; count of bases not matched to a gene: 9. Per germline, CDR1 DFQATT and CDR2 SNEGSKA (reference sequence). In nucleotides, the CDR3 is TGCAGTGCTAGGTCCGCGGGGGGGGGCGACTACGAGCAGTACTTC. Translating gives CSARSAGGGDYEQYF.

J is TRBJ1-1 and V is TRBV7-8; 8 bases fit TRBD1. V trimming: 6 bases; J trimming: 5 bases; junction bases outside the gene matches: 8. Germline V gene sequence: CDR1 SGHVS, CDR2 FQNEAQ. The CDR3 has 14 amino acids. The CDR3 reads CASRMSRGRTEAFF. As DNA, the CDR3 is TGTGCCAGCAGAATGAGCAGGGGGCGGACTGAAGCTTTCTTT.

In its sample, this clonotype was seen a few times. The chain joins TRBV7-6 to TRBJ2-2, with 7 bases lining up with TRBD2. This CDR3 contains 16 residues. The junction had 10 bases not matched to a gene; V was cut back by 6 bases and J by 3 bases. Germline assignment: CDR1 SGHVS and CDR2 FNYEAQ. CDR3: CASSREGGYHTGELFF. The CDR3 DNA is TGTGCCAGCAGTCGAGAGGGAGGGTATCACACCGGGGAGCTGTTTTTT.

The count of this clonotype is one. J is TRBJ1-5 and V is TRBV5-8; D not certain. V dropped 2 bases and J dropped 0 bases, with 3 bases sitting between them. The CDR3 runs 13 residues. Germline V gene data show CDR1 as SGHTS and CDR2 as YDEGEE. CDR3 amino acids: CASSFDSNQPQHF. In nucleotides, the CDR3 is TGTGCCAGCAGCTTCGATAGCAATCAGCCCCAGCATTTT. Filled out from reference TRBV5-8 and TRBJ1-5, the complete variable domain reads EAGVTQSPTHLIKTRGQQATLRCSPISGHTSVYWYQQALGLGLQFLLWYDEGEERNRGNFPPRFSGRQFPNYSSELNVNALELEDSALYLCASSFDSNQPQHFGDGTRLSIL.

The chain combines TRBV6-5 with TRBJ2-3; 9 bases fit TRBD2. V lost 2 bases and J lost 5; bases outside the gene matches: 11. The CDR3 sequence is 17 residues long. CDR1 and CDR2 from the germline V gene are MNHEY and SVGAGI. This CDR3 reads CASSYLLSGGGGDTQYF. CDR3 nucleotide sequence: TGTGCCAGCAGTTACCTTCTTAGCGGGGGAGGGGGAGATACGCAGTATTTT.

The chain joins TRBV7-9 to TRBJ2-5; D is possibly TRBD1 (5 bases). This CDR3 is 16 amino acids long. In germline, CDR1 is SEHNR, CDR2 FQNEAQ (reference sequence). Trimming left V 2 bases short and J 10 bases short, with 23 bases between. The CDR3 DNA reads TGTGCCAGCAGCTTAACCCCCAGACCGTTAGGGGTGCGCCAGTACTTC. This translates into CASSLTPRPLGVRQYF.

For the CDR3, the DNA is TGTGCCAGCGTGCCGGAGGGAGAAGAGACCCAGTACTTC. As protein: CASVPEGEETQYF. The chain employs TRBV2 and TRBJ2-5; TRBD2 might be the D (6 bases). V lost 8 bases, J lost 3 bases, and 13 bases lay in between. CDR3 length: 13 residues. In germline, CDR1 is SNHLY, CDR2 FYNNEI.

This clonotype was seen a handful of times. This chain connects TRBV5-1 to TRBJ1-2; 8 bases map to TRBD1. With V trimmed by 3 bases and J by 4 bases, 2 bases remained unmatched. CDR1 and CDR2 (germline): SGHRS, YFSETQ. The CDR3 has 13 amino acids. The CDR3, as DNA: TGCGCCAGCAGCTACGACAGGGGCTATGGCTACACCTTC. It translates to CASSYDRGYGYTF.

The chain employs TRBV6-1 and TRBJ1-5; D remains ambiguous. Trimming cost V 1 base and J 6 bases, with 13 bases left between them. The length of the CDR3 is 15 residues. Germline V gene data show CDR1 as MNHNS and CDR2 as SASEGT. In DNA, the CDR3 is TGTGCCAGCAGTGAAGAGGTCTGGGCGGGTCAGCCCCAGCATTTT. Protein sequence: CASSEEVWAGQPQHF.

The rearrangement joins TRBV5-1 to TRBJ1-1, with D perhaps matching TRBD1 (6 bases). Germline V gene lookup returns CDR1 SGHRS and CDR2 YFSETQ. V shed 4 bases and J shed 1 base, with 14 bases lying between them. The CDR3 contains 15 residues. The CDR3: CASSLLGHQNTEAFF. The CDR3 nucleotides are TGCGCCAGCAGCCTATTGGGACACCAGAACACTGAAGCTTTCTTT.